The source of this T cell receptor beta chain is a study of beta chain features in type 1 diabetes. The table lists this clone with a few counts. Antigen unknown. Expressed TCRB transcripts were sequenced because the isolated RNA had all been reverse transcribed beforehand. The table came from immunoSEQ multiplex PCR; TCRdb's copy has only in-frame clones and leaves some out. The profile shows fewer than 650,000 clones, 15% to 17% of them singletons. General study points: A closer apparent resemblance between naive, central memory and Treg TCRB repertoires was seen in patients than in healthy donors.

The clonotype comes from a man younger than 35 in good health. What was sequenced was naive CD4+ T cells from blood.

CDR3 sequence: CATSRDLAGELFF. The CDR3 coding sequence is TGTGCCACCAGCAGAGATCTGGCCGGGGAGCTGTTTTTT. V usage is TRBV15 and J usage is TRBJ2-2; D gene uncertain. V was clipped by 0 bases and J by 6 bases, with 5 bases between them. The CDR3 is 13 amino acids. Germline loops: CDR1 LNHNV, CDR2 YYDKDF (reference sequence).